A selection of T cell receptor beta chains follows, all from one sample in a study of response to subunit inactivated influenza vaccine. TCRdb called the RT-PCR reads again in MiXCR, with one record for every CDR3 protein. The table shows roughly 160,000 distinct CDR3 sequences, with approximately 11% occurring only once. The starting material was non-naive T cells sorted from PBMCs, obtained 40 to 50 days after vaccination. These receptors all stem from a man in his fifties or sixties who received an inactivated influenza vaccine. CDR3s include the opening cysteine and the closing phenylalanine or tryptophan. D genes are given only for firm matches. Clone size is stated in some rows and not others, as once, few, many or a class when expanded.

size,J,V,D,CDR3,DNA
-,TRBJ2-5,TRBV6-2/TRBV6-3,TRBD2,CASSYVRLAGGPGLKTQYF,TGTGCCAGCAGTTACGTGCGACTAGCGGGGGGGCCAGGGTTGAAGACCCAGTACTTC
-,TRBJ1-1,TRBV12-3/TRBV12-4,TRBD1,CASSGGGAGNTEAFF,TGTGCCAGCAGTGGAGGGGGCGCGGGGAACACTGAAGCTTTCTTT
few,TRBJ2-3,TRBV5-1,-,CASSGSAQYF,TGCGCCAGCAGCGGGTCCGCGCAGTATTTT
many,TRBJ2-3,TRBV24-1,TRBD2,CATSDTRTSGSTDTQYF,TGTGCCACCAGTGACACCCGGACTAGCGGGAGTACAGATACGCAGTATTTT
few,TRBJ2-2,TRBV7-2,-,CASSLNPMRTGELFF,TGTGCCAGCAGCTTGAACCCCATGAGGACCGGGGAGCTGTTTTTT
many,TRBJ2-3,TRBV7-2,-,CASSLTVADTQYF,TGTGCCAGCAGCCTAACGGTGGCAGATACGCAGTATTTT
-,TRBJ2-5,TRBV11-3,-,CASSPGTGGETQYF,TGTGCCAGCAGCCCCGGGACGGGCGGAGAGACCCAGTACTTC
-,TRBJ1-3,TRBV20-1,-,CSASLQTGNTIYF,TGCAGTGCTAGTTTACAAACTGGAAACACCATATATTTT
-,TRBJ2-3,TRBV6-5,-,CASSYTGSVSTDTQYF,TGTGCCAGCAGTTACACGGGGAGTGTGAGCACAGATACGCAGTATTTT
many,TRBJ2-4,TRBV7-9,TRBD1,CASSPPGGAGKNIQYF,TGTGCCAGCAGCCCACCAGGGGGCGCTGGCAAAAACATTCAGTACTTC
many,TRBJ2-1,TRBV7-6,TRBD2,CASSSLPQRGGVEQFF,TGTGCCAGCAGCTCCCTTCCCCAGCGGGGGGGCGTTGAGCAGTTCTTC
many,TRBJ1-4,TRBV15,-,CATSRWGRGTNEKLFF,TGTGCCACCAGCAGATGGGGAAGGGGAACTAATGAAAAACTGTTTTTT
few,TRBJ2-1,TRBV27,TRBD2,CASSQTSGRGGYEQFF,TGTGCCAGCAGCCAGACTAGCGGGAGGGGGGGCTATGAGCAGTTCTTC
few,TRBJ1-1,TRBV12-3/TRBV12-4,-,CASSRMTRGLRNTEAFF,TGTGCCAGCAGTCGAATGACAAGGGGCCTCCGGAACACTGAAGCTTTCTTT
-,TRBJ2-7,TRBV29-1,-,CSVEGDRLKQYF,TGCAGCGTTGAAGGGGACCGACTGAAGCAGTACTTC
few,TRBJ1-2,TRBV5-1,-,CASSPGGVTGDGYTF,TGCGCCAGCAGCCCGGGGGGGGTCACGGGTGATGGCTACACCTTC
many,TRBJ1-1,TRBV20-1,TRBD1,CSARGTGVTEAFF,TGCAGTGCTAGGGGGACAGGGGTTACTGAAGCTTTCTTT
many,TRBJ2-7,TRBV20-1,TRBD1,CSAYGTGGSYEQYF,TGCAGTGCGTACGGGACAGGGGGCTCCTACGAGCAGTACTTC
many,TRBJ2-7,TRBV28,TRBD1,CASSLRGQGYEQYF,TGTGCCAGCAGTTTAAGGGGACAGGGGTACGAGCAGTACTTC
-,TRBJ2-1,TRBV19,TRBD2,CASSPLAGGSYNEQFF,TGTGCCAGTAGTCCACTAGCGGGAGGATCCTACAATGAGCAGTTCTTC
few,TRBJ2-7,TRBV6-2/TRBV6-3,TRBD1,CASSYSGQSPNEQYF,TGTGCCAGCAGTTACTCGGGACAGTCCCCCAACGAGCAGTACTTC
many,TRBJ1-6,TRBV20-1,-,CSAMDGENSPLHF,TGCAGTGCCATGGACGGAGAGAATTCACCCCTCCACTTT
-,TRBJ1-5,TRBV9,-,CASSVALDQPQHF,TGTGCCAGCAGCGTAGCACTGGATCAGCCCCAGCATTTT
-,TRBJ2-4,TRBV7-9,TRBD2,CASSFDSGGGKNIQYF,TGTGCCAGCAGCTTCGATAGCGGCGGGGGCAAAAACATTCAGTACTTC
-,TRBJ2-5,TRBV20-1,-,CSAVKRETQYF,TGCAGTGCTGTCAAACGGGAGACCCAGTACTTC
-,TRBJ1-5,TRBV28,-,CASSFRGVRDQPQHF,TGTGCCAGCAGTTTTCGGGGAGTAAGGGATCAGCCCCAGCATTTT
few,TRBJ2-3,TRBV4-3,TRBD2,CASSQELAGRADTQYF,TGCGCCAGCAGCCAGGAACTAGCGGGCAGGGCAGATACGCAGTATTTT
few,TRBJ2-1,TRBV12-3/TRBV12-4,TRBD2,CASSSGLAGVNNEQFF,TGTGCCAGCAGTTCCGGACTAGCGGGGGTTAACAATGAGCAGTTCTTC
-,TRBJ1-1,TRBV6-1,-,CASRPTGQNTEAFF,TGTGCCAGCAGACCGACAGGCCAGAACACTGAAGCTTTCTTT
many,TRBJ2-3,TRBV5-1,-,CASSLSADTQYF,TGCGCCAGCAGCTTGTCCGCAGATACGCAGTATTTT
-,TRBJ2-2,TRBV7-9,-,CASILNEGCTGELFF,TGTGCCAGCATACTAAACGAGGGTTGCACCGGGGAGCTGTTTTTT
-,TRBJ1-4,TRBV7-9,TRBD1,CASSPGTGWEKLFF,TGTGCCAGCAGCCCCGGGACAGGTTGGGAAAAACTGTTTTTT
-,TRBJ2-7,TRBV3-1,TRBD1,CASSHYRTGGSYEQYF,TGTGCCAGCAGCCACTACCGGACAGGAGGTTCCTACGAGCAGTACTTC
many,TRBJ2-3,TRBV10-2,TRBD1,CASYPRVTGATDTQYF,TGCGCCAGCTATCCGAGAGTGACAGGGGCCACAGATACGCAGTATTTT
few,TRBJ2-2,TRBV5-1,-,CASSGLQGNGELFF,TGCGCCAGCAGCGGACTCCAGGGAAACGGGGAGCTGTTTTTT
-,TRBJ1-2,TRBV6-2/TRBV6-3,TRBD1,CASSRDRVYYGYTF,TGTGCCAGCAGTCGGGACAGGGTTTACTATGGCTACACCTTC
-,TRBJ2-3,TRBV2,TRBD2,CASSDLWAGGQTDTQYF,TGTGCCAGCAGTGACCTCTGGGCGGGAGGGCAAACAGATACGCAGTATTTT
-,TRBJ2-1,TRBV7-9,TRBD2,CARTGGPGPGEQFF,TGTGCCCGAACGGGGGGACCGGGGCCGGGTGAGCAGTTCTTC
-,TRBJ2-5,TRBV10-3,-,CAISESTSYQETQYF,TGTGCCATCAGTGAGTCGACGTCGTACCAAGAGACCCAGTACTTC
many,TRBJ2-1,TRBV12-3/TRBV12-4,-,CASSFSSGLYNEQFF,TGTGCCAGCAGTTTTTCAAGCGGGCTCTACAATGAGCAGTTCTTC